The 16 T cell receptor beta chains below were found in one sample sequenced in a study of shared clonotypes between healthy human individuals. Clones were sequenced by immunoSEQ multiplex PCR, and TCRdb holds only the in-frame ones, with some missing. This sample has over 300,000 clones, with around nine tenths found just once. Sequenced input: memory CD8+ T cells sorted from blood. Subset here: CD45RO+ cells pooled with CCR7-negative TemRA cells. The receptors were sampled from a man aged 18 to 30 in good health.

This clone was found a few times. The chain is built from TRBV30 and TRBJ1-1; D may be TRBD1 (5 bases). Germline values: CDR1 GTSNPN, CDR2 SVGIG (reference sequence). CDR3 size: 12 residues. V was trimmed by 3 bases and J by 9 bases, leaving 14 bases between them. CDR3 amino acids: CAWSARGGKAFF. For the CDR3, the DNA is TGTGCCTGGAGCGCCCGGGGCGGGAAAGCTTTCTTT.

V and J are TRBV27 and TRBJ1-3, with a tentative D call TRBD1 (6 bases). Trimming left V 6 bases short and J 2 bases short, with 11 bases between. CDR1 is MNHEY and CDR2 is SMNVEV in the germline V gene (reference sequence). The CDR3 totals 14 residues. Written as DNA, the CDR3 is TGTGCCAGCAGCTTAGGGGGAGCTGGAAACACCATATATTTT. Translating gives CASSLGGAGNTIYF.

This rearrangement joins TRBV10-2 to TRBJ2-3, with 8 bases matching TRBD2. V was pared by 1 base and J by 2 bases, with 2 bases of the junction left unmatched. The CDR3 consists of 15 residues. Germline values: CDR1 WSHSY, CDR2 SAAADI. The CDR3 loop is CASSEWREATDTQYF. DNA for the CDR3: TGCGCCAGCAGTGAGTGGCGGGAGGCCACAGATACGCAGTATTTT.

The chain employs TRBV15 and TRBJ1-2, with D tentatively TRBD1 (5 bases). The V and J ends lost 0 bases and 3 bases respectively, with 14 bases between them. Germline V gene sequence: CDR1 LNHNV, CDR2 YYDKDF (reference sequence). The CDR3 consists of 16 residues. This CDR3 is CATSRDLGTLDYGYTF. Written as DNA, the CDR3 is TGTGCCACCAGCAGAGACCTAGGGACTTTAGACTATGGCTACACCTTC.

For this clone: Germline and junction disagree at one end, which may indicate a read error. CDR3 in amino acids: CASSPQDISHAPSHF. In DNA, the CDR3 is TGTGCCAGCAGTCCCCAGGACATTTCCCATGCACCTTCCCACTTC. The J gene is TRBJ1-2, the V gene TRBV6-1; possible D gene TRBD1, 5 bases. The V gene's germline CDR1 is MNHNS and CDR2 SASEGT. The CDR3 is made up of 15 amino acids.

J is TRBJ2-5 and V is TRBV4-1; D is unclear. This CDR3 is built from 14 residues. CDR1 and CDR2 (germline): MGHRA, YSYEKL. The V gene lost 1 base and the J gene lost 6 bases, with 12 bases spanning the gap. The CDR3 loop is CASSQGIGRQTQYF. CDR3 DNA: TGCGCCAGCAGCCAAGGGATCGGAAGGCAGACCCAGTACTTC.

This clone was recorded many times. The J gene is TRBJ2-1, the V gene TRBV10-2, with D tentatively TRBD2 (5 bases). Germline V gene lookup returns CDR1 WSHSY and CDR2 SAAADI. This CDR3 has 14 amino acids. V shed 8 bases and J shed 6 bases, with 17 bases lying between them. CDR3 loop: CASYFRDGVNEQFF. The CDR3 nucleotides are TGCGCCAGCTACTTTCGGGATGGGGTCAATGAGCAGTTCTTC.

The chain has TRBV6-1 and TRBJ1-1, with 7 nucleotides matching TRBD1. The J segment lost 0 bases and the V segment lost 2 bases, leaving 9 bases of the junction unmatched. The germline V gene has CDR1 MNHNS and CDR2 SASEGT. This CDR3 has 17 amino acids. The CDR3 sequence: CASSELRQGGVNTEAFF. The CDR3 nucleotides read TGTGCCAGCAGTGAACTGCGACAGGGCGGAGTGAACACTGAAGCTTTCTTT.

The rearrangement joins TRBV4-2 to TRBJ2-3, with TRBD2 identical over 9 bases. There are 13 residues in the CDR3. Looked up from germline, CDR1 is LGHNA and CDR2 is YNFKEQ. The junction had 4 bases not matched to a gene; V was cut back by 4 bases and J by 8 bases. CDR3 DNA sequence: TGTGCCAGCAGCCTGGAAGCGGGAGGTACGCAGTATTTT. Its protein product is CASSLEAGGTQYF.

This clone was picked up many times. The chain combines TRBV19 with TRBJ2-7; D is undetermined. Looked up from germline, CDR1 is LNHDA and CDR2 is SQIVND (reference sequence). With 7 bases removed from V and 0 bases from J, the gap between germline ends came to 10 bases. The CDR3 runs 13 residues. CDR3 loop: CASMPKSSYEQYF. CDR3 nucleotide sequence: TGTGCCAGTATGCCGAAAAGCTCCTACGAGCAGTACTTC. The variable domain in full, completed from reference TRBV19 and TRBJ2-7, reads DGGITQSPKYLFRKEGQNVTLSCEQNLNHDAMYWYRQDPGQGLRLIYYSQIVNDFQKGDIAEGYSVSREKKESFPLTVTSAQKNPTAFYLCASMPKSSYEQYFGPGTRLTVT.

The chain carries TRBV16 and TRBJ2-7; 9 bases line up with TRBD1. Trimming cost V 4 bases and J 4 bases; bases outside gene matches: 5. CDR3 size: 14 residues. Germline V lookup: CDR1 KGHSY, CDR2 FQNENV. The CDR3: CASSPDRGGYEQYF. The CDR3 coding sequence is TGTGCCAGCAGCCCCGACAGGGGGGGGTACGAGCAGTACTTC.

This clone was seen just once. J is TRBJ1-2 and V is TRBV28; no firm D call. Germline values: CDR1 MDHEN, CDR2 SYDVKM. This CDR3 region has 14 residues. V lost 5 bases and J 4 bases, leaving 14 bases between the germline ends. CDR3 region: CASSPHDMSYGYTF. CDR3 sequence (DNA): TGTGCCAGCAGTCCTCATGATATGAGCTATGGCTACACCTTC.

The V gene is TRBV7-3, the J gene TRBJ1-2; no reliable D call. The V gene lost 3 bases and the J gene lost 6 bases, with 11 bases spanning the gap. Germline assignment: CDR1 SGHTA and CDR2 FQGTGA. The CDR3 consists of 13 residues. The CDR3 DNA reads as TGTGCCAGCAGCTTGTCGGTCGTCGATGGCTACACCTTC. Protein sequence: CASSLSVVDGYTF.

This clone appeared once. J is TRBJ2-1 and V is TRBV11-3; TRBD2 might be the D (5 bases). Trimming took 1 base from V and 8 from J, leaving 9 bases between them. The V gene's germline CDR1 is SGHNT and CDR2 YENEEA. The length of the CDR3 is 13 residues. CDR3 nucleotides: TGTGCCAGCAGCTTAGTGTACGGGGATGAGCAGTTCTTC. Its translation: CASSLVYGDEQFF. The full variable domain, completed using reference TRBV11-3 and TRBJ2-1, is EAGVVQSPRYKIIEKKQPVAFWCNPISGHNTLYWYLQNLGQGPELLIRYENEEAVDDSQLPKDRFSAERLKGVDSTLKIQPAELGDSAVYLCASSLVYGDEQFFGPGTRLTVL.

The chain has TRBV7-9 and TRBJ2-7; tentative D call: TRBD2 (5 bases). Trimming removed 2 bases at V and 5 bases at J, with 16 bases between. The CDR3 sequence is 15 residues long. CDR1 and CDR2 from the germline V gene are SEHNR and FQNEAQ (reference sequence). The CDR3: CASSLYDGPGDEQYF. DNA for the CDR3: TGTGCCAGCAGCTTATACGACGGGCCCGGGGACGAGCAGTACTTC.

The gene calls are TRBV5-4 and TRBJ2-2; 7 positions match TRBD1. Germline CDR1 reads SGHNT; CDR2 reads YYREEE (reference sequence). The CDR3 contains 19 residues. Trimming at V came to 2 bases and at J to 3 bases, leaving 16 bases not matched to a gene. The CDR3 nucleotides are TGTGCCAGCAGCTTCCCCCGGATTAGGGGGCGGACGGACACCGGGGAGCTGTTTTTT. This translates into CASSFPRIRGRTDTGELFF.